This T cell receptor (beta chain) is from a study of blood T cell repertoires in COVID-19. Overall study context: Acute and convalescent COVID-19 samples came from the United States, Italy and Spain.

Measured with immunoSEQ multiplex PCR; TCRdb has only the in-frame clones, and not every one. The sample holds 200,000 to 250,000 clones; about 82% are singletons and the top ten take approximately 13%. CDR1 is PRHDT and CDR2 is FYEKMQ in the germline V gene (reference sequence). There are 16 residues in the CDR3. Trimming removed 4 bases from V and 0 bases from J, with 12 bases in between. The sequence was obtained from a man of 80 years or more with acute or convalescent COVID-19. This sequence joins TRBV13 and TRBJ1-4; D is uncertain. Material: peripheral blood. CDR3 coding DNA: TGTGCCAGCAGCTATGAAAGAGCCGCAACTAATGAAAAACTGTTTTTT. Its translation: CASSYERAATNEKLFF.